These T cell receptor beta chains were read from a single sample in a study of cytomegalovirus exposure and HLA in healthy donors. The protocol was immunoSEQ multiplex PCR, while the TCRdb copy is restricted to in-frame clones and leaves out a portion. Here the sample spans around 150,000 clones, almost 85% being singletons. Sequenced: PBMCs. These receptors came from a man under 40 in good health and CMV-seropositive. CDR3s include the opening cysteine and the closing phenylalanine or tryptophan.

v_gene	j_gene	CDR3aa
TRBV19	TRBJ2-1	CASSTQAGGRYEQFF
TRBV28	TRBJ1-2	CASSVPGQGFYTF
TRBV5-1	TRBJ1-3	CASSSGTGNGNTIYF
TRBV6-5	TRBJ2-7	CASSYSPMTGPYEQYF
TRBV29-1	TRBJ1-1	CSVEDLGVRGTEAFF
TRBV7-9	TRBJ2-2	CASSHGLGRRGNTGELFF
TRBV7-9	TRBJ1-2	CASSFTPSNYGYTF
TRBV5-8	TRBJ2-1	CASSLARSTYNEQFF
TRBV7-8	TRBJ2-5	CASSLDLAGALQETQYF
TRBV9	TRBJ2-3	CASSVPPLDTQYF
TRBV5-4	TRBJ2-5	CASSLELAGGGGETQYF
TRBV6-5	TRBJ2-7	CATRKTGSYEQYF
TRBV2	TRBJ2-3	CASRLLAGGPDTQYF
TRBV7-2	TRBJ2-3	CASSSLLGDTQYF
TRBV28	TRBJ1-2	CASSLLTGYGYTF
TRBV7-9	NA	CASSPGLAGGYVIPYEQYF
TRBV11-2	TRBJ2-1	CASSLDTGGPHNYNEQFF
TRBV7-2	TRBJ2-5	CASSRNPGTGWETQYF
TRBV9	TRBJ2-5	CASSGSGNPETQYF
TRBV19	TRBJ2-1	CASKITGYNEQFF
TRBV20-1	TRBJ2-2	CSALQRDELFF
TRBV7-2	TRBJ1-4	CASSLTGVNEKLFF
TRBV27	TRBJ1-2	CASSLVGGSSDYGYTF
TRBV7-9	TRBJ2-3	CASSLGGRRADTQYF
TRBV5-4	TRBJ2-7	CASSPGLAGAYEQYF
TRBV28	TRBJ1-1	CASTPGTGGVTEAFF
TRBV2	NA	CASRGHYEQYF
TRBV2	TRBJ1-1	CASSPGFHEAFF
TRBV19	TRBJ1-5	CASTTPGAGNQPQHF
TRBV5-6	TRBJ2-1	CASSNRDITYNEQFF
TRBV19	TRBJ1-3	CASSLTGGGNTIYF
TRBV2	TRBJ2-1	CASSSRGAPPNEQFF
TRBV6-1	TRBJ2-1	CASSQGTRGLQFF
TRBV19	TRBJ1-5	CASRPDRGSNQPQHF
TRBV7-2	TRBJ1-2	CASSPDGSTSGYGYTF
TRBV5-1	TRBJ2-5	CASKDRERETQYF
TRBV2	TRBJ2-7	CASSAQGPDYEQYF
TRBV6-5	TRBJ1-2	CASSYSKGTVFYGYTF
TRBV5-6	TRBJ2-7	CASSFGTGLDLYEQYF
TRBV19	TRBJ2-1	CASSIGGRDVFLEQFF